One sample yielded the 31 T cell receptor beta chains listed below, sequenced in a study of naive and memory T cell subsets. Both TRBC1 and TRBC2 were covered by a beta constant-region primer of two equimolar oligonucleotides. Via MiXCR, TCRdb re-called the UMI-ligation and nested PCR reads, giving one row per CDR3 protein. This table holds some 83,000 distinct CDR3 sequences, roughly 14% found once. Source material: central memory CD4+ T cells from blood. The receptor source for this set is a human donor in good health.

The J gene is TRBJ2-5, the V gene TRBV14, with TRBD1 identical over 8 bases. Losses at the gene ends were 1 base for V and 6 bases for J; bases not matched to a gene: 7. From germline, CDR1 is SGHDN and CDR2 FVKESK. The length of the CDR3 is 15 residues. DNA of the CDR3: TGTGCCAGCAGCCAAGCCCAGGGGGCGGGAAAGACCCAGTACTTC. This codes for CASSQAQGAGKTQYF. Drawing the rest from reference TRBV14 and TRBJ2-5, the complete variable domain is EAGVTQFPSHSVIEKGQTVTLRCDPISGHDNLYWYRRVMGKEIKFLLHFVKESKQDESGMPNNRFLAERTGGTYSTLKVQPAELEDSGVYFCASSQAQGAGKTQYFGPGTRLLVL.

This clonotype has ten or more counts. The chain recombines TRBV24-1 with TRBJ2-3, with D possibly TRBD2 on 5 matching bases. CDR1 and CDR2 (germline): KGHDR, SFDVKD. V was shortened by 5 bases and J by 6 bases, with 17 bases between the two germline ends. This CDR3 spans 15 amino acids. The CDR3: CATSVNGMNQDTQYF. The CDR3 DNA reads as TGTGCCACCAGTGTCAACGGGATGAATCAGGATACGCAGTATTTT.

This clonotype was counted only a few times. V usage is TRBV20-1 and J usage is TRBJ2-2; 9 bases map to TRBD2. Germline V gene sequence: CDR1 DFQATT, CDR2 SNEGSKA (reference sequence). The CDR3 loop spans 16 amino acids. Unmatched junction bases numbered 4, after V lost 1 base and J lost 1 base. This CDR3 is CSARGAGGLNTGELFF. The CDR3 region has the DNA TGCAGTGCTAGAGGGGCGGGAGGGCTGAACACCGGGGAGCTGTTTTTT.

The V call is TRBV7-8, the J call TRBJ2-7, with TRBD2 matching 7 bases. Germline V CDR1 and CDR2: SGHVS, FQNEAQ. The CDR3 has 16 residues. The junction had 17 bases not matched to a gene; V was cut back by 7 bases and J by 5 bases. The DNA of the CDR3 is TGTGCCAGCACCCCGAAGGGAATCGGGACTATCCACGAGCAGTACTTC. Its translation: CASTPKGIGTIHEQYF.

A few counts support this clonotype. The chain joins TRBV29-1 to TRBJ2-2, with D possibly TRBD1 on 5 matching bases. Germline V gene lookup returns CDR1 SQVTM and CDR2 ANQGSEA. The CDR3 sequence is 17 residues long. V was clipped by 4 bases and J by 4 bases, with 22 bases between them. The CDR3 loop is CSVVQGSGRPFTGELFF. CDR3 DNA sequence: TGCAGCGTTGTCCAAGGGTCAGGGCGCCCCTTCACCGGGGAGCTGTTTTTT.

As DNA, the CDR3 is TGTGCCAGCAGTGATTTGTCCGGGCGGCGCGGGAACACCGGGGAGCTGTTTTTT. Translation: CASSDLSGRRGNTGELFF. V is TRBV2 and J is TRBJ2-2; no clear D gene. Germline V gene sequence: CDR1 SNHLY, CDR2 FYNNEI. V was clipped by 3 bases and J by 1 base, with 18 bases between them. The CDR3 runs to 18 residues.

In its sample, this clonotype was seen many times. The chain recombines TRBV29-1 with TRBJ1-1; 9 bases are shared with TRBD1. CDR1 is SQVTM, CDR2 ANQGSEA, per germline. This CDR3 is 16 amino acids long. The ends lost 4 bases at V and 2 bases at J; junction bases unmatched: 11. The CDR3 sequence: CSVVRGDREVNTEAFF. In DNA, the CDR3 is TGCAGCGTTGTCAGAGGGGACAGGGAGGTTAACACTGAAGCTTTCTTT. The complete variable domain, with remaining parts taken from reference TRBV29-1 and TRBJ1-1, reads SAVISQKPSRDICQRGTSLTIQCQVDSQVTMMFWYRQQPGQSLTLIATANQGSEATYESGFVIDKFPISRPNLTFSTLTVSNMSPEDSSIYLCSVVRGDREVNTEAFFGQGTRLTVV.

In this sample, this clonotype turned up a few times. The J gene is TRBJ1-1, the V gene TRBV24-1; 12 nucleotides match TRBD1. After removal of 1 base from V and 3 bases from J, the junction contained 11 bases not matched to a gene. This CDR3 comprises 19 residues. The germline gives CDR1 KGHDR, CDR2 SFDVKD. CDR3 sequence: CATSDLGTGGRRVDTEAFF. In DNA form, the CDR3 reads TGTGCCACCAGTGATTTAGGGACAGGGGGCAGAAGGGTTGACACTGAAGCTTTCTTT.

This chain links TRBV19 with TRBJ2-1; D is undetermined. V lost 6 bases, J lost 1 base, and 13 bases lay in between. This CDR3 is 15 amino acids long. Germline values: CDR1 LNHDA, CDR2 SQIVND (reference sequence). The CDR3 region has the DNA TGTGCCAGTAGCATGCAGGTGGGTTCCTACAATGAGCAGTTCTTC. Residues: CASSMQVGSYNEQFF. Supplemented by reference TRBV19 and TRBJ2-1, the full variable domain reads DGGITQSPKYLFRKEGQNVTLSCEQNLNHDAMYWYRQDPGQGLRLIYYSQIVNDFQKGDIAEGYSVSREKKESFPLTVTSAQKNPTAFYLCASSMQVGSYNEQFFGPGTRLTVL.

This clonotype showed up just a few times. The chain uses TRBV29-1 and TRBJ2-1; 10 bases map to TRBD1. Germline V gene sequence: CDR1 SQVTM, CDR2 ANQGSEA. CDR3 length: 13 amino acids. V lost 3 bases, J lost 9 bases, and 5 bases stayed unmatched. This CDR3 reads CSVEPDRGGEQFF. Here the CDR3 DNA reads TGCAGCGTTGAGCCGGACAGGGGGGGTGAGCAGTTCTTC.

This clonotype appeared a few times. V gene TRBV15 combines with J gene TRBJ2-3; tentatively, D is TRBD1 (6 bases). CDR1 is LNHNV and CDR2 is YYDKDF in the germline V gene (reference sequence). This CDR3 contains 16 residues. The CDR3 region is CATGLGATRVTDTQYF. The CDR3 DNA is TGTGCGACCGGCTTGGGGGCCACGCGGGTCACAGATACGCAGTATTTT.

This clonotype was counted a few times. The chain employs TRBV20-1 and TRBJ1-3, with unresolved D. Trimming pared 0 bases from V and 0 bases from J, leaving 12 bases between. The CDR3 length is 16 residues. Per the germline V gene, CDR1 is DFQATT and CDR2 is SNEGSKA (reference sequence). CDR3 bases: TGCAGTGCTAGAGATCCTCGGACTGACTCTGGAAACACCATATATTTT. Its protein product is CSARDPRTDSGNTIYF.

This chain joins TRBV7-4 and TRBJ1-6; D not resolved. The germline CDR1 and CDR2 sequences are SGHVT and SQSDAQ. Trimming took off 1 base at V and 7 bases at J, with 5 bases between the two ends. The length of the CDR3 is 13 residues. Here the CDR3 reads CASSLEDNSPLHF. DNA of the CDR3: TGTGCCAGCAGCTTAGAGGACAATTCACCCCTCCACTTT.

The gene calls are TRBV4-3 and TRBJ1-3, with unresolved D. Trimming took off 0 bases at V and 0 bases at J, with 9 bases between the two ends. CDR1 is LGHNA, CDR2 YSLEER, per germline. CDR3 length: 16 amino acids. This chain's CDR3 is CASSQDPTFSGNTIYF. CDR3 sequence (DNA): TGCGCCAGCAGCCAAGACCCTACGTTCTCTGGAAACACCATATATTTT.

This clonotype was picked up many times. The chain links TRBV4-3 to TRBJ2-3, with D unclear. Trimming removed 1 base from V and 0 bases from J, with 14 bases in between. The CDR3 loop spans 17 amino acids. The germline V gene has CDR1 LGHNA and CDR2 YSLEER. The CDR3 spells CASSQGRTVHSTDTQYF. The CDR3 DNA follows: TGCGCCAGCAGCCAAGGACGGACCGTTCATAGCACAGATACGCAGTATTTT.

This clonotype was counted ten times or more. The chain employs TRBV28 and TRBJ2-1; no reliable D call. The CDR3 runs 12 residues. Trimming took off 3 bases at V and 14 bases at J, with 14 bases between the two ends. Germline CDR1 reads MDHEN; CDR2 reads SYDVKM. DNA for the CDR3: TGTGCCAGCAGTTTCCAAGGGTCCCGGGAGTTCTTC. Protein: CASSFQGSREFF.

This clonotype showed up just a few times. The CDR3 sequence: CASSLTLAGGPWETQYF. Here the CDR3 DNA reads TGTGCCAGCAGTTTAACACTAGCGGGAGGGCCATGGGAGACCCAGTACTTC. The chain carries TRBV12-3 or TRBV12-4 and TRBJ2-5; 13 nucleotides agree with TRBD2. CDR3 length equals 17 residues. V lost 2 bases to trimming and J lost 5 bases; unmatched junction nucleotides: 8.

The chain has TRBV6-6 and TRBJ1-1; 7 bases are shared with TRBD1. Germline V gene lookup returns CDR1 MNHNY and CDR2 SVGAGI (reference sequence). The CDR3 sequence is 16 residues long. J was trimmed by 3 bases and V by 2 bases; bases with no gene match: 9. This CDR3 reads CASSYDRDSEYTEAFF. The CDR3 DNA sequence: TGTGCCAGCAGTTACGACCGGGACAGCGAATACACTGAAGCTTTCTTT.

This clonotype was observed a handful of times. This chain uses TRBV29-1 with TRBJ2-2; D is ambiguous. This CDR3 has 15 amino acids. CDR1 is SQVTM, CDR2 ANQGSEA, per germline. Trimming shortened V by 4 bases and J by 0 bases, and 12 bases separated the two germline ends. The CDR3 sequence is CSVGFTFSNTGELFF. In DNA form, the CDR3 reads TGCAGCGTTGGGTTTACGTTTTCGAACACCGGGGAGCTGTTTTTT.

Many counts were recorded for this clonotype. The chain employs TRBV20-1 and TRBJ2-7; TRBD1 agrees at 7 bases. V was clipped by 6 bases and J by 6 bases; unmatched bases: 5. The CDR3 is 11 amino acids. Looked up from germline, CDR1 is DFQATT and CDR2 is SNEGSKA (reference sequence). CDR3 nucleotides: TGCAGTGCACCGACAGGGAGCGAGCAGTACTTC. Translating it yields CSAPTGSEQYF.

The sample holds many counts of this clonotype. This chain joins TRBV30 and TRBJ2-7; D may be TRBD1 (6 bases). V dropped 3 bases and J dropped 3 bases, with 12 bases sitting between them. The CDR3 has 13 residues. Germline V gene lookup returns CDR1 GTSNPN and CDR2 SVGIG (reference sequence). CDR3: CAWRRDNNYEQYF. CDR3 bases: TGTGCCTGGAGACGGGACAATAACTACGAGCAGTACTTC.

In this sample, this clonotype turned up many times. The chain recombines TRBV4-3 with TRBJ1-2; D is uncertain. Germline CDR1 LGHNA, CDR2 YSLEER. The CDR3 covers 16 residues. Trimming removed 0 bases from V and 5 bases from J, with 16 bases in between. CDR3 protein: CASSQEGVVNVYGYTF. Written as DNA, the CDR3 is TGCGCCAGCAGCCAAGAGGGCGTGGTGAATGTGTATGGCTACACCTTC.

Here the CDR3 DNA reads TGTGCCATCAGTGGGACTGGGGCAGGGCCGGCAGAGACCCAGTACTTC. It codes for CAISGTGAGPAETQYF. This chain joins TRBV10-3 and TRBJ2-5; D might be TRBD1 or TRBD2, each matching 5 bases. The V end lost 4 bases, the J end lost 4 bases, and 19 bases lay between the germline ends. This CDR3 has 16 amino acids. From germline, CDR1 is ENHRY and CDR2 SYGVKD.

This clonotype showed up just a few times. The rearrangement joins TRBV18 to TRBJ2-1, with 13 bases fitting TRBD2. Trimming at V came to 4 bases and at J to 10 bases, leaving 10 bases not matched to a gene. The CDR3 covers 16 residues. Germline-derived CDR1 and CDR2 are KGHSH and LQKENI. CDR3 loop: CASSLGLAGVNGEQFF. As DNA, the CDR3 is TGTGCCAGCTCACTAGGACTAGCGGGAGTGAACGGCGAGCAGTTCTTC. The whole variable domain, filled in from reference TRBV18 and TRBJ2-1, reads NAGVMQNPRHLVRRRGQEARLRCSPMKGHSHVYWYRQLPEEGLKFMVYLQKENIIDESGMPKERFSAEFPKEGPSILRIQQVVRGDSAAYFCASSLGLAGVNGEQFFGPGTRLTVL.

V and J are TRBV19 and TRBJ1-1, with D possibly matching TRBD1 (6 bases). Germline CDR1 and CDR2: LNHDA and SQIVND (reference sequence). The CDR3 contains 13 residues. Trimming took off 7 bases at V and 4 bases at J, with 13 bases between the two ends. CDR3: CASIFTGSTEAFF. DNA of the CDR3: TGTGCCAGTATCTTTACAGGGTCCACTGAAGCTTTCTTT.

This clonotype appeared a few times. This rearrangement joins TRBV30 to TRBJ2-7, with 7 bases identical to TRBD1. The V segment lost 1 base and the J segment 4 bases; nucleotides outside the gene matches: 4. CDR3 length: 13 residues. The germline gives CDR1 GTSNPN, CDR2 SVGIG (reference sequence). The CDR3 protein is CAWSGQGGYEQYF. The CDR3 DNA reads TGTGCCTGGAGTGGACAGGGTGGGTACGAGCAGTACTTC.

The V call is TRBV19, the J call TRBJ2-4, with 9 bases lining up with TRBD1. V was clipped by 0 bases and J by 9 bases; unmatched bases: 0. This CDR3 is built from 13 residues. The germline V gene has CDR1 LNHDA and CDR2 SQIVND (reference sequence). The CDR3 sequence is CASSIEGQGIQYF. The CDR3 coding sequence is TGTGCCAGTAGTATAGAGGGACAGGGCATTCAGTACTTC.

This clonotype was detected ten times or more. Here the CDR3 reads CASSFLYEQYF. CDR3 nucleotide sequence: TGTGCCAGCAGCTTCCTATACGAGCAGTACTTC. V gene TRBV7-2 combines with J gene TRBJ2-7; D not certain. The CDR3 sequence is 11 residues long. Germline CDR1 reads SGHTA; CDR2 reads FQGNSA. The V and J ends lost 3 bases and 4 bases respectively, with 4 bases between them.

This clonotype was seen only a few times. The J gene is TRBJ1-2, the V gene TRBV20-1, with D hard to call. The CDR3 spans 16 residues. V gave up 0 bases and J gave up 2 bases, with 16 bases separating them. Germline lookup yields CDR1 DFQATT and CDR2 SNEGSKA (reference sequence). CDR3 residues: CSARDLGDQKNYGYTF. The CDR3 region has the DNA TGCAGTGCTAGAGATCTTGGCGATCAGAAAAACTATGGCTACACCTTC.

This clonotype was picked up a small number of times. The genes are TRBV4-1 and TRBJ2-7, with D hard to call. Germline CDR1 reads MGHRA; CDR2 reads YSYEKL. Deletions cut 1 base from V and 1 base from J, with 8 bases between. The CDR3 consists of 14 residues. CDR3 sequence (DNA): TGCGCCAGCAGCCAAGGGCGATCGTCCTACGAGCAGTACTTC. Translated, it gives CASSQGRSSYEQYF.

The chain links TRBV7-9 to TRBJ1-2, with TRBD1 identical over 9 bases. In germline, CDR1 is SEHNR, CDR2 FQNEAQ (reference sequence). V dropped 5 bases and J dropped 4; count of bases not matched to a gene: 5. The CDR3 consists of 14 residues. The CDR3 DNA reads TGTGCCAGCAGCGCTGGGACAGGGAGCTATGGCTACACCTTC. Translation: CASSAGTGSYGYTF.